The 21 T cell receptor beta chains presented below share a single source sample, sequenced in a study of radiotherapy plus CTLA-4 blockade in lung cancer. Sequenced by immunoSEQ multiplex PCR; TCRdb stores in-frame clones only, minus some. The data contain under 45,000 clones, 75% to 80% of them singletons. This material consisted of peripheral blood, taken from a patient treated with radiotherapy plus ipilimumab. The receptors were sampled from a human donor with non-small cell lung cancer that progressed on radiotherapy plus ipilimumab.

This chain links TRBV19 with TRBJ2-2; 7 bases fit TRBD1. CDR1 LNHDA and CDR2 SQIVND come from the germline V gene (reference sequence). This CDR3 has 14 amino acids. V was pared by 6 bases and J by 0 bases, with 1 base of the junction left unmatched. The CDR3 spells CASSRGSNTGELFF. The CDR3 DNA is TGTGCCAGTAGCAGGGGGTCGAACACCGGGGAGCTGTTTTTT.

This sequence joins TRBV9 and TRBJ2-7, with a weak D call TRBD1 (6 bases). The V gene's germline CDR1 is SGDLS and CDR2 YYNGEE. Trimming pared 1 base from V and 0 bases from J, leaving 14 bases between. The CDR3 runs 16 residues. CDR3 sequence (DNA): TGTGCCAGCAGCGTAACTGCTGGGACAAACTCCTACGAGCAGTACTTC. This codes for CASSVTAGTNSYEQYF.

The chain combines TRBV9 with TRBJ2-3; the match to TRBD1 covers 8 bases. Trimming at V came to 4 bases and at J to 1 base, leaving 5 bases not matched to a gene. Germline V lookup: CDR1 SGDLS, CDR2 YYNGEE. This CDR3 is 15 amino acids long. CDR3 in DNA: TGTGCCAGCAGCCAAACGACAGGGGGCACAGATACGCAGTATTTT. It specifies CASSQTTGGTDTQYF. Together with reference TRBV9 and TRBJ2-3, the CDR3 gives the full variable domain: DSGVTQTPKHLITATGQRVTLRCSPRSGDLSVYWYQQSLDQGLQFLIQYYNGEERAKGNILERFSAQQFPDLHSELNLSSLELGDSALYFCASSQTTGGTDTQYFGPGTRLTVL.

Concerning this clone itself: Other DNA sequences in this specimen translate into the identical CDR3. The chain employs TRBV19 and TRBJ2-5; D might be TRBD2 (5 bases). V lost 4 bases and J 1 base, leaving 7 bases between the germline ends. This CDR3 spans 13 amino acids. CDR1 is LNHDA, CDR2 SQIVND, per germline (reference sequence). The CDR3 coding sequence is TGTGCCAGTAGTACGGGATCCCAAGAGACCCAGTACTTC. This sequence encodes CASSTGSQETQYF. Complete variable domain (other parts from reference TRBV19 and TRBJ2-5): DGGITQSPKYLFRKEGQNVTLSCEQNLNHDAMYWYRQDPGQGLRLIYYSQIVNDFQKGDIAEGYSVSREKKESFPLTVTSAQKNPTAFYLCASSTGSQETQYFGPGTRLLVL.

This chain joins TRBV11-2 and TRBJ1-2; no definite D call. This CDR3 comprises 17 residues. V was pared by 4 bases and J by 7 bases, with 25 bases between. Germline CDR1 and CDR2: SGHAT and FQNNGV. CDR3 bases: TGTGCCAGCAGCTCCGGGATTCTCCAGCCAGAAGTCGGTGGCTACACCTTC. Its protein is CASSSGILQPEVGGYTF.

The chain combines TRBV10-3 with TRBJ2-7, with D hard to call. V dropped 0 bases and J dropped 0 bases, with 6 bases sitting between them. The germline V gene encodes CDR1 ENHRY and CDR2 SYGVKD. The CDR3 loop spans 14 amino acids. CDR3 in amino acids: CAISESYPSYEQYF. In DNA, the CDR3 is TGTGCCATCAGTGAGTCCTACCCCTCCTACGAGCAGTACTTC.

CDR3 protein: CATSRGDQETQYF. For the CDR3, the DNA is TGTGCCACTTCGCGGGGGGACCAAGAGACCCAGTACTTC. V usage is TRBV2 and J usage is TRBJ2-5; TRBD2 aligns across 8 bases. Per the germline V gene, CDR1 is SNHLY and CDR2 is FYNNEI. This CDR3 is built from 13 residues. After removal of 10 bases from V and 0 bases from J, the junction contained 4 bases not matched to a gene.

The chain combines TRBV9 with TRBJ1-6; the match to TRBD1 covers 9 bases. This CDR3 contains 15 residues. Germline lookup yields CDR1 SGDLS and CDR2 YYNGEE. The junction had 1 base not matched to a gene; V was cut back by 3 bases and J by 3 bases. For the CDR3, the DNA is TGTGCCAGCAGCGGGGGACAGGGCTATAATTCACCCCTCCACTTT. This gives the protein CASSGGQGYNSPLHF.

The chain employs TRBV11-3 and TRBJ2-1; no clear D. The CDR3 totals 15 residues. Trimming stripped 4 bases from V and 0 bases from J, with 10 bases between. Germline assignment: CDR1 SGHNT and CDR2 YENEEA. CDR3 in DNA: TGTGCCAGCAGCTCGATCTCGAGCTCCTACAATGAGCAGTTCTTC. As protein: CASSSISSSYNEQFF.

The chain has TRBV25-1 and TRBJ1-1; the D is unclear. Germline CDR1 MGHDK, CDR2 SYGVNS. There are 13 residues in the CDR3. V lost 5 bases, J lost 2 bases, and 9 bases lay in between. The CDR3 DNA is TGTGCCAGCAGTCCCCGCGGTAACACTGAAGCTTTCTTT. This encodes CASSPRGNTEAFF. The complete variable domain, with remaining parts taken from reference TRBV25-1 and TRBJ1-1, reads EADIYQTPRYLVIGTGKKITLECSQTMGHDKMYWYQQDPGMELHLIHYSYGVNSTEKGDLSSESTVSRIRTEHFPLTLESARPSHTSQYLCASSPRGNTEAFFGQGTRLTVV.

V and J are TRBV27 and TRBJ1-6, with TRBD1 matching 8 bases. CDR1 and CDR2 (germline): MNHEY, SMNVEV (reference sequence). The length of the CDR3 is 15 residues. V gave up 5 bases and J gave up 12 bases; unmatched junction bases: 12. The CDR3 sequence is CASSRTGQGAKPLHF. The CDR3 DNA is TGTGCCAGCAGTCGCACGGGGCAGGGGGCTAAACCCCTCCACTTT.

The chain links TRBV5-4 to TRBJ2-1; 9 bases fit TRBD2. The CDR3 is 14 amino acids. Germline V gives CDR1 SGHNT, CDR2 YYREEE (reference sequence). Trimming took 7 bases from V and 9 from J; bases not matched to a gene: 11. The chain's CDR3 is CASVFTGGGGEQFF. The DNA of the CDR3 is TGTGCCAGCGTATTCACGGGCGGGGGGGGTGAGCAGTTCTTC.

The chain employs TRBV5-1 and TRBJ1-1, with 7 bases lining up with TRBD1. The V gene end was trimmed by 0 bases and the J gene end by 4 bases; junction bases not matched to a gene: 3. Germline CDR1 reads SGHRS; CDR2 reads YFSETQ. This CDR3 region has 14 residues. This CDR3 reads CASSLEGATTEAFF. Written as DNA, the CDR3 is TGCGCCAGCAGCTTGGAGGGGGCGACCACTGAAGCTTTCTTT.

The chain has TRBV29-1 and TRBJ1-2, with 7 nucleotides matching TRBD1. V lost 0 bases and J lost 8; bases outside the gene matches: 9. Germline CDR1 reads SQVTM; CDR2 reads ANQGSEA. CDR3 size: 14 residues. Here the CDR3 reads CSVEETGSTGGYTF. The CDR3 DNA is TGCAGCGTTGAAGAGACAGGGTCGACCGGCGGCTACACCTTC.

The chain links TRBV19 to TRBJ1-6; 8 nucleotides line up with TRBD1. Germline lookup yields CDR1 LNHDA and CDR2 SQIVND (reference sequence). The CDR3 is 16 residues long. V gave up 7 bases and J gave up 10 bases; unmatched junction bases: 15. The CDR3 loop is CASTRTAGQVGSPLHF. In DNA, the CDR3 is TGTGCCAGTACTCGAACCGCGGGACAGGTGGGATCACCCCTCCACTTT.

This chain connects TRBV9 to TRBJ2-3; tentative D call: TRBD1 (7 bases). The CDR3 runs to 13 residues. CDR1 and CDR2 (germline): SGDLS, YYNGEE. Trimming took 3 bases from V and 6 from J, leaving 11 bases between them. The DNA of the CDR3 is TGTGCCAGCAGCGGGGACAGCGGGGATACGCAGTATTTT. It translates to CASSGDSGDTQYF.

This rearrangement joins TRBV7-9 to TRBJ1-2; tentative D call: TRBD1 (5 bases). Germline V gene data show CDR1 as SEHNR and CDR2 as FQNEAQ (reference sequence). The V and J ends lost 4 bases and 7 bases respectively, with 13 bases between them. The CDR3 runs 13 residues. CDR3 in amino acids: CASSYQGYGGYTF. CDR3 bases: TGTGCCAGCAGCTACCAGGGTTATGGTGGCTACACCTTC.

This clone showed up just a few times. The chain uses TRBV7-2 and TRBJ1-2, with 7 bases that match TRBD1. The CDR3 is 16 amino acids. Germline lookup yields CDR1 SGHTA and CDR2 FQGNSA. J gave up 2 bases and V 2 bases, and 8 bases lay outside the gene matches. The CDR3 here is CASSLNGETGNYGYTF. The CDR3 DNA sequence: TGTGCCAGCAGCTTAAATGGGGAGACAGGGAACTATGGCTACACCTTC.

The V gene is TRBV2, the J gene TRBJ1-2; TRBD1 agrees at 7 bases. The CDR3 has 19 residues. CDR1 and CDR2 from the germline V gene are SNHLY and FYNNEI. The V segment lost 7 bases and the J segment 5 bases; nucleotides outside the gene matches: 25. This chain's CDR3 is CASTLPDRAGVSQKYGYTF. DNA for the CDR3: TGTGCCAGCACTCTTCCCGACAGGGCCGGTGTTTCCCAAAAATATGGCTACACCTTC.

The V gene is TRBV7-2, the J gene TRBJ2-7; maybe TRBD2 (5 bases). This CDR3 spans 15 amino acids. Between the trimmed V and J ends, which lost 5 bases and 2 bases, there was a span of 16 bases. Germline CDR1 is SGHTA and CDR2 is FQGNSA. CDR3 sequence reads: CASSHVFEGTYEQYF. CDR3 in DNA: TGTGCCAGCAGCCACGTATTTGAGGGAACCTACGAGCAGTACTTC. Together with reference TRBV7-2 and TRBJ2-7, the CDR3 gives the full variable domain: GAGVSQSPSNKVTEKGKDVELRCDPISGHTALYWYRQSLGQGLEFLIYFQGNSAPDKSGLPSDRFSAERTGGSVSTLTIQRTQQEDSAVYLCASSHVFEGTYEQYFGPGTRLTVT.

This clone was seen once. The chain joins TRBV19 to TRBJ2-5, with a weak D call TRBD1 (6 bases). Per the germline V gene, CDR1 is LNHDA and CDR2 is SQIVND (reference sequence). V lost 3 bases, J lost 5 bases, and 10 bases lay in between. This CDR3 is built from 13 residues. The CDR3 loop reads CASSIRGGETQYF. The CDR3, as DNA: TGTGCCAGTAGTATCAGGGGCGGGGAGACCCAGTACTTC.